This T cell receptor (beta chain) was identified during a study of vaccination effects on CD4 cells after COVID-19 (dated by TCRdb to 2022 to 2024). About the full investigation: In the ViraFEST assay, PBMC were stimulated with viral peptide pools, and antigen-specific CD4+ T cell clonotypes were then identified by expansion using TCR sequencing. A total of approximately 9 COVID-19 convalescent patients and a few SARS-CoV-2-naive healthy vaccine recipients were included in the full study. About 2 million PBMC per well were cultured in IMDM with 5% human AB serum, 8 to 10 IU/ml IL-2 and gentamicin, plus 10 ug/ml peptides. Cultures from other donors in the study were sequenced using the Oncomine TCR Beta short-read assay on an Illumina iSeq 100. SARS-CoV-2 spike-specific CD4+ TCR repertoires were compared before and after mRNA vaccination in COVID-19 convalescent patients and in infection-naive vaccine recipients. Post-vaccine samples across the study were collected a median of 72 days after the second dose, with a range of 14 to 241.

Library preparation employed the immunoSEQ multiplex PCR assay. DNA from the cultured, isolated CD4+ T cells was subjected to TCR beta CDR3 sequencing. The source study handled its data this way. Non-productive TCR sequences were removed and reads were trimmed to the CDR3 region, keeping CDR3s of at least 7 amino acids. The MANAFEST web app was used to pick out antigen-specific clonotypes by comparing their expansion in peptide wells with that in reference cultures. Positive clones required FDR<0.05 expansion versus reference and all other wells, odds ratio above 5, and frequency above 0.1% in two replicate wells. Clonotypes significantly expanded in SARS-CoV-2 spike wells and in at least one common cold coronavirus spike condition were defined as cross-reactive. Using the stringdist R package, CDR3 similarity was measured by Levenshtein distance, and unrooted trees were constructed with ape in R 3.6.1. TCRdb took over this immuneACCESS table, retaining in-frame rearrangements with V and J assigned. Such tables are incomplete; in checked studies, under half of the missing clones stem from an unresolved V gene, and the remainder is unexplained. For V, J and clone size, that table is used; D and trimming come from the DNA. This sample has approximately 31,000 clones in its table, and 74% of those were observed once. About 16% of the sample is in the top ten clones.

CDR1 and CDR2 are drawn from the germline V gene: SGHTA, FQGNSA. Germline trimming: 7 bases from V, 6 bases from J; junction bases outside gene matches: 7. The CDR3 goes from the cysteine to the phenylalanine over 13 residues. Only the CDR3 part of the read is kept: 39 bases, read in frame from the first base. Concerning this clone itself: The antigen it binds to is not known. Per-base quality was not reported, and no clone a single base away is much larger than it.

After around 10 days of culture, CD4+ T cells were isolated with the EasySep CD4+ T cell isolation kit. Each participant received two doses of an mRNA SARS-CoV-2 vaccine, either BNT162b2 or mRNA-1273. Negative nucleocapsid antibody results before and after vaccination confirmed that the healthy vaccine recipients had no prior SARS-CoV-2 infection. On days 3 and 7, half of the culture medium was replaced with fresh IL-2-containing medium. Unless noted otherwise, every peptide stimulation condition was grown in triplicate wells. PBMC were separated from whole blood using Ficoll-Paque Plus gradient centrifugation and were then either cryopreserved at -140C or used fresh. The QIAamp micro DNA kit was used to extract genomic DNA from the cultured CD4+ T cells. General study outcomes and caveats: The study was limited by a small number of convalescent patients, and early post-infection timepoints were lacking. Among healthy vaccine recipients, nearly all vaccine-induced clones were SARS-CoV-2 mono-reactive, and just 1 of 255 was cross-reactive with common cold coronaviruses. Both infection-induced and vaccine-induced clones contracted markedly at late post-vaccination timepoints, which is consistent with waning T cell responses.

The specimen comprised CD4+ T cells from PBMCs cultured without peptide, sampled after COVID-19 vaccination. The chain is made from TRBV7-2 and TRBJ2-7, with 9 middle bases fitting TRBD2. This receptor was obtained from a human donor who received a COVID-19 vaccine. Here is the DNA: TGTGCCAGCAAGCAGGCGGGGGGGCGCGAGCAGTACTTC. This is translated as CASKQAGGREQYF.